This is a list of T cell receptor beta chains from one sample in a study of CD8+ T cells in alopecia areata. Sequencing used immunoSEQ multiplex PCR; TCRdb keeps in-frame clones, though not all of them. The sample holds fewer than 250,000 clones, about 65% seen once. The sequencing here drew on CD4+ T cells sorted from blood, taken around week 49, from a patient treated with tofacitinib. The receptors come from a human donor with alopecia areata. Each CDR3 is given with its conserved first and last residue. The D gene is left open where the match is weak. Not every row has a clone size; where given, it reads once, few, many or a size class.

clone_size,v_call,j_call,d_call,cdr3_aa,cdr3_nt
few,TRBV29-1,TRBJ2-7,.,CSVTINRVGEQYF,TGCAGCGTCACGATTAACAGGGTAGGCGAGCAGTACTTC
.,TRBV5-1,TRBJ2-7,.,CASSLGGSEVYEQYF,TGCGCCAGCAGCTTGGGGGGGTCCGAGGTCTACGAGCAGTACTTC
.,TRBV2,TRBJ2-1,.,CASSEGKTKQFF,TGTGCCAGCAGTGAAGGGAAAACTAAGCAGTTCTTC
few,TRBV7-6,TRBJ1-5,TRBD1,CASSLGTVWAPQHF,TGTGCCAGCAGCCTTGGGACAGTTTGGGCGCCCCAGCATTTT
few,TRBV5-4,TRBJ2-5,TRBD1,CASSLRGLAPETQYF,TGTGCCAGCAGCCTCAGGGGGCTGGCTCCGGAGACCCAGTACTTC
.,TRBV20-1,TRBJ2-1,.,CSAHQGGEQFF,TGCAGTGCTCATCAAGGGGGTGAGCAGTTCTTC
.,TRBV5-1,TRBJ1-2,TRBD1,CASSNGQGDYGYTF,TGCGCCAGCAGCAACGGACAGGGAGACTATGGCTACACCTTC
few,TRBV11-3,TRBJ2-7,.,CASSLNRVSEQYF,TGTGCCAGCAGCTTAAATCGGGTCTCCGAGCAGTACTTC
.,TRBV29-1,TRBJ2-7,.,CSVARQENGEQYF,TGCAGCGTTGCCAGACAGGAGAACGGCGAGCAGTACTTC
.,TRBV2,TRBJ2-7,TRBD1,CASTPVRGQYEQYF,TGTGCCAGCACCCCTGTGAGGGGGCAGTACGAGCAGTACTTC
once,TRBV29-1,TRBJ2-4,.,CSVEAGGGIQYF,TGCAGCGTTGAGGCGGGTGGTGGCATTCAGTACTTC
once,TRBV30,TRBJ2-1,TRBD2,CAGAKRGGRNEQFF,TGTGCCGGCGCGAAGCGGGGGGGCCGCAATGAGCAGTTCTTC
.,TRBV29-1,TRBJ2-6,TRBD1,CSVERGTGGAEGANVLTF,TGCAGCGTTGAAAGGGGGACAGGGGGCGCGGAAGGGGCCAACGTCCTGACTTTC
.,TRBV30,TRBJ2-1,.,CAWSELDFNEQFF,TGTGCCTGGAGTGAGTTGGACTTCAATGAGCAGTTCTTC
.,TRBV5-6,TRBJ1-1,.,CASSFWTVANTEAFF,TGTGCCAGCAGCTTTTGGACAGTAGCAAACACTGAAGCTTTCTTT
.,TRBV7-8,TRBJ2-1,.,CASSLVVAGSSYNEQFF,TGTGCCAGCAGCTTAGTTGTGGCGGGGAGCTCCTACAATGAGCAGTTCTTC
.,TRBV27,TRBJ1-5,TRBD1,CATSTGVGNQPQHF,TGTGCCACCTCGACAGGGGTAGGGAATCAGCCCCAGCATTTT
few,TRBV9,TRBJ2-5,.,CASSVGQTQETQYF,TGTGCCAGCAGCGTTGGACAGACACAAGAGACCCAGTACTTC
.,TRBV7-2,TRBJ2-5,.,CASSQHLRETQYF,TGTGCCAGCAGCCAGCACTTGAGGGAGACCCAGTACTTC
.,TRBV5-6,TRBJ2-2,.,CASSLSLPTGELFF,TGTGCCAGCAGCTTGAGTCTTCCCACCGGGGAGCTGTTTTTT
few,TRBV29-1,TRBJ2-1,.,CSVGSWDEQFF,TGCAGCGTCGGGTCTTGGGATGAGCAGTTCTTC
.,TRBV30,TRBJ1-3,.,CACPPRTYTIYF,TGTGCCTGTCCACCCCGGACGTACACCATATATTTT
few,TRBV9,TRBJ2-4,.,CASSVDGPFGAKNIQYF,TGTGCCAGCAGCGTAGACGGTCCTTTTGGAGCCAAAAACATTCAGTACTTC
.,TRBV5-1,TRBJ2-7,.,CASSFGVSEQYF,TGCGCCAGCAGCTTTGGAGTCTCCGAGCAGTACTTC
.,TRBV19,TRBJ2-5,TRBD2,CASSIEGSRGDPETQYF,TGTGCCAGTAGTATCGAGGGTTCGCGGGGGGACCCAGAGACCCAGTACTTC
.,TRBV30,TRBJ1-1,.,CASGQIFTEAFF,TGTGCCTCAGGACAGATTTTCACTGAAGCTTTCTTT
.,TRBV29-1,TRBJ2-2,.,CSVGEAGTGGELFF,TGCAGCGTGGGAGAGGCGGGGACCGGTGGGGAGCTGTTTTTT
few,TRBV29-1,TRBJ2-3,TRBD1,CSVEGDRAADTQYF,TGCAGCGTTGAAGGGGACAGGGCGGCAGATACGCAGTATTTT
.,TRBV19,TRBJ2-6,.,CASSMQQGPGANVLTF,TGTGCCAGTAGTATGCAACAGGGCCCTGGGGCCAACGTCCTGACTTTC
.,TRBV2,TRBJ2-7,TRBD1,CASGRDRGYEQYF,TGTGCCAGCGGGAGGGACAGGGGTTACGAGCAGTACTTC
.,TRBV2,TRBJ2-3,.,CASSAAGLGTDTQYF,TGTGCCAGCAGTGCTGCGGGGTTGGGGACAGATACGCAGTATTTT
.,TRBV18,TRBJ2-6,TRBD1,CASSPTGTPGANVLTF,TGTGCCAGCTCACCGACAGGGACACCCGGGGCCAACGTCCTGACTTTC
.,TRBV9,TRBJ1-2,.,CASSVDHRNLYGYTF,TGTGCCAGCAGCGTAGACCACAGGAACCTCTATGGCTACACCTTC
.,TRBV30,TRBJ1-5,.,CAWSVADGQPQHF,TGTGCCTGGAGTGTAGCAGATGGTCAGCCCCAGCATTTT
once,TRBV7-2,TRBJ2-3,TRBD2,CASSFIAGGPPDTQYF,TGTGCCAGCAGCTTCATAGCGGGGGGACCCCCGGATACGCAGTATTTT
few,TRBV30,TRBJ1-1,TRBD1,CAWSHRQGRTEAFF,TGTGCCTGGAGTCACAGACAGGGTCGGACTGAAGCTTTCTTT
.,TRBV11-2,TRBJ2-1,.,CASSPRLGLSEFF,TGTGCCAGCAGCCCCCGACTAGGCCTTTCGGAGTTCTTC
.,TRBV9,TRBJ1-6,.,CASSVDTGNNSPLHF,TGTGCCAGCAGCGTTGATACAGGGAATAATTCACCCCTCCACTTT
.,TRBV29-1,TRBJ2-2,.,CSVQYTGELFF,TGCAGCGTCCAATACACCGGGGAGCTGTTTTTT